These T cell receptor beta chains were read from a single sample in a study of T cell responses to AZD1222 COVID-19 vaccine. TCRdb's copy holds only in-frame clones and misses some; the assay was immunoSEQ multiplex PCR. The table lists fewer than 110,000 clones, over 80% of them singletons. This material consisted of peripheral blood, taken on day 0 of AZD1222 vaccination. Every receptor here comes from an adult in good health. CDR3s include the opening cysteine and the closing phenylalanine or tryptophan. The D gene is left open where the match is weak. For some rows the clone size is stated as once, few or many, or as a class when expanded; others skip it.

V gene	J gene	D gene	clone size	CDR3 protein	CDR3 DNA
TRBV3-1/TRBV3-2	TRBJ1-3	NA	once	CASSQALVSGNTIYF	TGTGCCAGCAGCCAAGCTCTGGTCTCTGGAAACACCATATATTTT
TRBV7-3	TRBJ2-3	NA	NA	CASSQNGLSTDTQYF	TGTGCCAGCAGCCAGAACGGACTGAGCACAGATACGCAGTATTTT
TRBV7-2	TRBJ1-2	NA	NA	CASSSQVTGRGYTF	TGTGCCAGCAGCTCCCAGGTTACAGGGAGGGGCTACACCTTC
TRBV24-1	TRBJ1-4	NA	NA	CATSEDGNAEKLFF	TGTGCCACCAGTGAGGATGGGAATGCTGAAAAACTGTTTTTT
TRBV5-5	TRBJ2-1	TRBD2	few	CASSLGFKVAGFSYNEQFF	TGTGCCAGCAGCTTGGGGTTTAAGGTAGCGGGCTTTTCCTACAATGAGCAGTTCTTC
TRBV6-4	TRBJ2-6	NA	NA	CASSEGSLSGANVLTF	TGTGCCAGCAGTGAGGGCAGCCTCTCTGGGGCCAACGTCCTGACTTTC
TRBV18	TRBJ2-5	TRBD2	NA	CASRNGGGPQTQYF	TGTGCCAGCAGAAACGGGGGAGGGCCACAGACCCAGTACTTC
TRBV7-8	TRBJ1-2	NA	once	CASSLAGTGYGYTF	TGTGCCAGCAGCTTAGCCGGCACGGGCTATGGCTACACCTTC
TRBV7-6	TRBJ2-3	TRBD1	few	CASSPRQGGYTDTQYF	TGTGCCAGCAGCCCCAGACAGGGGGGTTACACAGATACGCAGTATTTT
TRBV13	TRBJ2-3	TRBD2	once	CASRTSVADTQYF	TGTGCCAGCCGGACTAGCGTTGCAGATACGCAGTATTTT
TRBV2	TRBJ1-2	NA	NA	CASREGDGYTF	TGTGCCAGCCGGGAGGGGGATGGCTACACCTTC
TRBV7-7	TRBJ2-2	TRBD1	NA	CASSLGTVATGELFF	TGTGCTAGCAGCTTAGGGACAGTAGCCACCGGGGAGCTGTTTTTT
TRBV5-1	TRBJ1-2	NA	NA	CASSLELLGVNYGYTF	TGCGCCAGCAGCTTGGAGCTCTTAGGGGTTAACTATGGCTACACCTTC
TRBV4-1	TRBJ1-4	NA	NA	CASSRTPAREVEKLFF	TGCGCCAGCAGCCGTACCCCAGCCAGGGAGGTTGAAAAACTGTTTTTT
TRBV18	TRBJ1-4	NA	once	CASSPRGDGATNEKLFF	TGTGCCAGCTCACCACGCGGCGATGGGGCAACTAATGAAAAACTGTTTTTT
TRBV6-2/TRBV6-3	TRBJ1-6	NA	NA	CASSYEWARALPLHF	TGTGCCAGCAGTTACGAGTGGGCACGAGCGTTACCCCTCCACTTT
TRBV27	TRBJ1-2	NA	NA	CASSFLGSDGYTF	TGTGCCAGCAGTTTTTTAGGGTCTGATGGCTACACCTTC
TRBV28	TRBJ1-1	NA	NA	CASSLARMNTEAFF	TGTGCCAGCAGTTTAGCCAGAATGAACACTGAAGCTTTCTTT
TRBV28	TRBJ1-2	NA	NA	CASSPARGGYTF	TGTGCCAGCAGCCCGGCGCGGGGTGGCTACACCTTC
TRBV3-1/TRBV3-2	TRBJ2-1	NA	NA	CASSQGLPGKQFF	TGTGCCAGCAGCCAAGGCCTCCCGGGGAAGCAGTTCTTC
TRBV5-1	TRBJ1-1	TRBD1	NA	CASSLETGIEAFF	TGCGCCAGCAGCTTGGAGACAGGGATTGAAGCTTTCTTT
TRBV7-9	TRBJ2-3	TRBD2	NA	CASTPGVGAGGTDTQYF	TGTGCCAGCACTCCTGGGGTCGGTGCGGGGGGCACAGATACGCAGTATTTT
TRBV4-3	TRBJ1-4	NA	NA	CASSQDIGAVQRKLFF	TGCGCCAGCAGCCAAGATATTGGGGCAGTACAGAGGAAACTGTTTTTT
TRBV7-2	TRBJ2-2	NA	few	CASSLARHSELFF	TGTGCCAGCAGCTTAGCCCGCCATTCGGAGCTGTTTTTT
TRBV28	TRBJ2-7	NA	NA	CASRRASYEQYF	TGTGCCAGCAGGAGAGCGTCCTACGAGCAGTACTTC
TRBV2	TRBJ1-1	NA	NA	CASALNENTEAFF	TGTGCCAGCGCACTAAACGAGAACACTGAAGCTTTCTTT
TRBV9	TRBJ1-4	NA	NA	CASSGGATATNEKLFF	TGTGCCAGCAGCGGAGGGGCGACAGCAACTAATGAAAAACTGTTTTTT
TRBV15	TRBJ1-1	TRBD1	few	CATLDRVVNTEAFF	TGTGCCACTCTAGACAGGGTGGTGAACACTGAAGCTTTCTTT
TRBV18	TRBJ1-6	NA	NA	CASSDKGRSPPLHF	TGTGCCAGCTCTGACAAGGGCCGATCTCCACCCCTCCACTTT
TRBV28	TRBJ1-2	TRBD1	NA	CATDPGGLSNYGYTF	TGTGCCACCGACCCAGGGGGGTTATCTAACTATGGCTACACCTTC
TRBV5-1	TRBJ1-2	NA	NA	CASSLGQTVPYGYTF	TGCGCCAGCAGCTTGGGACAGACAGTTCCCTATGGCTACACCTTC
TRBV7-8	TRBJ1-6	NA	NA	CASSLEARLNNSPLHF	TGTGCCAGCAGCTTAGAGGCCAGACTTAATAATTCACCCCTCCACTTT
TRBV10-3	TRBJ2-2	NA	NA	CAISESLKPANTGELFF	TGTGCCATCAGTGAGTCGCTTAAACCGGCGAACACCGGGGAGCTGTTTTTT
TRBV6-5	TRBJ2-7	NA	NA	CASSYSKSAPYEQYF	TGTGCCAGCAGTTACTCGAAGTCAGCCCCCTACGAGCAGTACTTC
TRBV7-8	TRBJ2-1	TRBD2	NA	CASSHPGTSEPTAGKDNEQFF	TGTGCCAGCAGCCATCCCGGGACTAGCGAGCCGACGGCCGGAAAGGACAATGAGCAGTTCTTC
TRBV4-3	TRBJ2-5	NA	NA	CASSQEGVGGGHQETQYF	TGCGCCAGCAGCCAAGAAGGAGTGGGCGGGGGCCACCAAGAGACCCAGTACTTC
TRBV28	TRBJ2-7	TRBD1	once	CASSLLGQPSYEQYF	TGTGCCAGCAGTTTATTGGGACAGCCCTCCTACGAGCAGTACTTC
TRBV7-9	TRBJ1-1	TRBD1	NA	CAGLLTGQGEAFF	TGTGCCGGATTGTTGACAGGGCAGGGTGAAGCTTTCTTT
TRBV12-3/TRBV12-4	TRBJ1-6	TRBD1	NA	CASKGTGVYALHF	TGTGCCAGCAAAGGTACAGGGGTTTACGCCCTCCACTTT
TRBV7-2	TRBJ2-1	NA	NA	CASSPRDSPSEQFF	TGTGCCAGCAGCCCCAGGGACTCTCCCAGTGAGCAGTTCTTC
TRBV5-6	TRBJ2-7	TRBD1	NA	CASSFGQGVYEQYF	TGTGCCAGCAGCTTCGGACAGGGGGTATACGAGCAGTACTTC
TRBV6-6	TRBJ1-5	NA	NA	CASSPPGTADWGNQPQHF	TGTGCCAGCAGTCCCCCGGGGACGGCCGATTGGGGCAATCAGCCCCAGCATTTT
TRBV19	TRBJ1-1	NA	NA	CASTHQANTEAFF	TGTGCCAGTACCCACCAGGCGAACACTGAAGCTTTCTTT
TRBV7-2	TRBJ2-1	TRBD1	NA	CASSLGQGGNEQFF	TGTGCCAGCAGCTTGGGACAGGGTGGCAATGAGCAGTTCTTC
TRBV5-1	TRBJ2-2	NA	NA	CASSLAKGPNTGELFF	TGCGCCAGCAGCTTGGCCAAGGGGCCGAACACCGGGGAGCTGTTTTTT
TRBV6-2/TRBV6-3	TRBJ1-1	NA	NA	CASSRGMNTEAFF	TGTGCCAGCAGTAGGGGAATGAACACTGAAGCTTTCTTT
TRBV7-9	TRBJ1-1	NA	NA	CASSLSLNTEAFF	TGTGCCAGCAGCTTAAGTCTGAACACTGAAGCTTTCTTT
TRBV5-1	TRBJ2-3	NA	NA	CASSLGQTDTQYF	TGCGCCAGCAGCTTGGGACAGACAGATACGCAGTATTTT
TRBV5-4	TRBJ1-1	TRBD1	NA	CASSLGRGRATEAFF	TGTGCCAGCAGCTTGGGGAGGGGGCGGGCCACTGAAGCTTTCTTT
TRBV15	TRBJ1-5	NA	NA	CATSRDINARNQPQHF	TGTGCCACCAGCAGAGATATTAACGCGCGCAATCAGCCCCAGCATTTT
TRBV5-4	TRBJ2-7	TRBD2	NA	CASSSRGLAGSEQYF	TGTGCCAGCAGCTCACGGGGACTAGCGGGAAGTGAGCAGTACTTC
TRBV4-3	TRBJ2-7	NA	few	CASSPDGYEQYF	TGCGCCAGCAGCCCGGACGGTTACGAGCAGTACTTC
TRBV11-1	TRBJ2-4	TRBD1	NA	CASGHPGQENIQYF	TGTGCCAGCGGTCACCCGGGACAGGAAAACATTCAGTACTTC
TRBV5-1	TRBJ2-5	TRBD1	once	CASSPGQGIETQYF	TGCGCCAGCAGCCCGGGACAGGGCATCGAGACCCAGTACTTC